This entry lists 6 T cell receptor beta chains sequenced from one sample in a study of beta chain features in type 1 diabetes. The entirety of the isolated RNA underwent reverse transcription, so expressed TCRB transcripts were sequenced. Only in-frame clones appear in the TCRdb table, and some are missing; sequencing was by immunoSEQ multiplex PCR. The sample records under 500,000 clones, 30% being singletons. The sequencing input was naive CD4+ T cells from blood. The receptor source for this set is a man aged 18 to 29 in good health.

The rearrangement uses TRBV7-2 and TRBJ2-3, with 8 nucleotides matching TRBD2. Germline V gives CDR1 SGHTA, CDR2 FQGNSA. V shed 2 bases and J 4 bases; nucleotides not matched to a gene: 8. CDR3 length equals 16 residues. Here the CDR3 reads CASSLITGGRADTQYF. DNA for the CDR3: TGTGCCAGCAGCTTAATCACGGGAGGGAGGGCAGATACGCAGTATTTT.

This clone was observed a handful of times. V usage is TRBV4-1 and J usage is TRBJ2-3; D is possibly TRBD1 or TRBD2 (5 bases each). This CDR3 spans 14 amino acids. Deletions cut 4 bases from V and 3 bases from J, with 11 bases between. From germline, CDR1 is MGHRA and CDR2 YSYEKL. CDR3 sequence (DNA): TGCGCCAGCAGCCCCGGGAAGGGGACAGATACGCAGTATTTT. It encodes CASSPGKGTDTQYF.

This chain connects TRBV29-1 to TRBJ2-2; D possibly matches TRBD1 or TRBD2 (5 bases each). V was shortened by 7 bases and J by 6 bases, with 9 bases between the two germline ends. The CDR3 extends over 11 amino acids. Germline V gene lookup returns CDR1 SQVTM and CDR2 ANQGSEA. CDR3 DNA sequence: TGCAGCGCCGGGACCGCCGGGGAGCTGTTTTTT. Translated: CSAGTAGELFF.

The DNA of the CDR3 is TGTGCCAGCAGCCAATCTAGCGGGAGGGCCGCGAATACGCAGTATTTT. This translates into CASSQSSGRAANTQYF. The chain links TRBV7-2 to TRBJ2-3; TRBD2 agrees at 12 bases. The V segment lost 5 bases and the J segment 7 bases; nucleotides outside the gene matches: 10. The CDR3 has 16 residues. The germline V gene encodes CDR1 SGHTA and CDR2 FQGNSA.

There are a few counts of this clone. This chain joins TRBV29-1 and TRBJ2-1; tentatively, D is TRBD1 (5 bases). The length of the CDR3 is 14 residues. Between the trimmed V and J ends, which lost 4 bases and 1 base, there was a span of 11 bases. Germline loops: CDR1 SQVTM, CDR2 ANQGSEA. The CDR3 coding sequence is TGCAGCGTTGGGTACAGGCTATCCTACAATGAGCAGTTCTTC. This gives the protein CSVGYRLSYNEQFF.

This clone has a handful of counts. The genes are TRBV7-9 and TRBJ2-5; 7 bases are a match to TRBD1. V shed 5 bases and J 3 bases; nucleotides not matched to a gene: 9. The CDR3 totals 15 residues. The germline V gene encodes CDR1 SEHNR and CDR2 FQNEAQ (reference sequence). DNA for the CDR3: TGTGCCAGCAGCCGAATGGGGGACAGAGAAGAGACCCAGTACTTC. Its translation is CASSRMGDREETQYF.